A selection of T cell receptor beta chains follows, all from one sample in a study of T cell responses to AZD1222 COVID-19 vaccine. Produced via immunoSEQ multiplex PCR; TCRdb's table is partial and in-frame only. The table shows more than 110,000 clones, with over 75% occurring only once. Specimen: peripheral blood, collected on day 0 of AZD1222 vaccination. These receptors were collected from an adult in good health. Each CDR3 is given with its conserved first and last residue. D genes are given only for firm matches. Not all rows give a size; the values are once, few, many and, for expanded clones, a class.

cdr3_aa cdr3_nt j_call v_call d_call clone_size
CATSRDRGAREKLFF TGTGCCACCAGCAGAGATCGGGGGGCCCGGGAAAAACTGTTTTTT TRBJ1-4 TRBV15 - -
CASRKTGNYGYTF TGTGCCAGTAGAAAGACAGGGAACTATGGCTACACCTTC TRBJ1-2 TRBV19 TRBD1 -
CASSIYAENTEAFF TGTGCCAGCAGCATCTACGCCGAGAACACTGAAGCTTTCTTT TRBJ1-1 TRBV7-2 - -
CASSLRTFGDNEQFF TGTGCCAGCAGCTTGCGGACTTTTGGGGACAATGAGCAGTTCTTC TRBJ2-1 TRBV9 - -
CASSNIYRAFF TGTGCCAGCAGTAACATCTATAGGGCTTTCTTT TRBJ1-1 TRBV6-5 - -
CASTSPTSNNEQFF TGTGCCAGCACCTCCCCGACAAGCAACAATGAGCAGTTCTTC TRBJ2-1 TRBV7-9 - -
CASRTTGNEKLFF TGCGCCAGCAGGACAACCGGTAATGAAAAACTGTTTTTT TRBJ1-4 TRBV5-1 - -
CSVERNSYNEQFF TGCAGCGTGGAGCGGAACTCCTACAATGAGCAGTTCTTC TRBJ2-1 TRBV29-1 - -
CATSRATRRGQPQHF TGTGCCACCAGCAGAGCCACCCGCCGGGGCCAGCCCCAGCATTTT TRBJ1-5 TRBV15 - -
CATSDPSGRARGEQFF TGTGCCACCAGTGACCCTAGCGGGAGGGCCCGTGGTGAGCAGTTCTTC TRBJ2-1 TRBV24-1 TRBD2 -
CASSEAWASGRPETQYF TGTGCCAGCAGTGAAGCGTGGGCTAGCGGGAGGCCAGAGACCCAGTACTTC TRBJ2-5 TRBV6-1 TRBD2 -
CASSLAGTGSFGYTF TGCGCCAGCAGCTTGGCCGGGACAGGGAGCTTTGGCTACACCTTC TRBJ1-2 TRBV5-1 TRBD1 -
CASRSPRDAHLEQYF TGTGCCAGCAGGTCCCCCCGGGACGCCCACCTCGAGCAGTACTTC TRBJ2-7 TRBV7-9 - once
CASSRHGLAGVITGELFF TGTGCCAGCAGTAGACATGGACTAGCGGGAGTAATCACCGGGGAGCTGTTTTTT TRBJ2-2 TRBV6-2/TRBV6-3 TRBD2 -
CASSQGTGGLTDTQYF TGTGCCAGCAGCCAGGGTACAGGGGGCCTCACAGATACGCAGTATTTT TRBJ2-3 TRBV7-9 TRBD1 -
CASSHAGQEMTEAFF TGTGCCAGCAGCCACGCGGGACAAGAGATGACTGAAGCTTTCTTT TRBJ1-1 TRBV5-4 - -
CSVGGRGNQPQHF TGCAGCGTTGGAGGCAGGGGCAATCAGCCCCAGCATTTT TRBJ1-5 TRBV29-1 - -
CASSTGTGMNTEAFF TGTGCCAGCAGCACCGGGACAGGAATGAACACTGAAGCTTTCTTT TRBJ1-1 TRBV5-5 TRBD1 -
CATSRGRAGDGYTF TGTGCCACCAGCAGAGGACGAGCAGGGGATGGCTACACCTTC TRBJ1-2 TRBV15 - -
CASSRAGTENTEAFF TGTGCCAGCTCACGGGCCGGGACAGAGAACACTGAAGCTTTCTTT TRBJ1-1 TRBV18 TRBD1 -
CASSLDPPGTDFYNEQFF TGTGCCAGCAGCTTAGACCCACCTGGGACAGACTTCTACAATGAGCAGTTCTTC TRBJ2-1 TRBV7-7 TRBD1 once
CASSLAGPLEKLFF TGTGCCAGCAGCTTAGCCGGGCCCCTCGAAAAACTGTTTTTT TRBJ1-4 TRBV11-1 - -
CASSQWSGDNQPQHF TGTGCCAGCAGCCAGTGGTCAGGGGACAATCAGCCCCAGCATTTT TRBJ1-5 TRBV3-1/TRBV3-2 - -
CAISGLAGTGELFF TGTGCCATCAGTGGTCTAGCGGGGACCGGGGAGCTGTTTTTT TRBJ2-2 TRBV10-3 TRBD2 -
CASTGLAGAFRNEQFF TGTGCCAGCACGGGGTTAGCGGGGGCCTTTCGGAATGAGCAGTTCTTC TRBJ2-1 TRBV2 TRBD2 -
CASSLSTRGNEKLFF TGTGCCAGCAGTTTATCGACCAGGGGAAATGAAAAACTGTTTTTT TRBJ1-4 TRBV27 - -
CASSEYGSGYDNSPLHF TGTGCCAGCAGTGAATATGGTTCGGGGTACGATAATTCACCCCTCCACTTT TRBJ1-6 TRBV25-1 - -
CSAEARGQENYGYTF TGCAGCGCTGAAGCCAGGGGGCAGGAGAACTATGGCTACACCTTC TRBJ1-2 TRBV29-1 TRBD1 -
CASSPRLAGGLDEQFF TGTGCCAGCAGCCCGAGGCTAGCGGGGGGGCTCGATGAGCAGTTCTTC TRBJ2-1 TRBV9 TRBD2 once
CASTNRDRQSTDTQYF TGTGCCAGCACCAACCGGGACAGACAAAGCACAGATACGCAGTATTTT TRBJ2-3 TRBV7-9 TRBD1 -
CASSPPGYEQYF TGTGCCAGCAGTCCTCCCGGCTACGAGCAGTACTTC TRBJ2-7 TRBV12-3/TRBV12-4 - -
CATSKGSNQPQHF TGTGCCACCAGCAAAGGGAGCAATCAGCCCCAGCATTTT TRBJ1-5 TRBV15 - -
CASSSSGRVETQYF TGTGCCAGCAGCTCCAGCGGGAGGGTAGAGACCCAGTACTTC TRBJ2-5 TRBV7-9 TRBD2 -